The present T cell receptor beta chain was sequenced within a study of sequential checkpoint blockade in melanoma. On the study more broadly: Patients were randomized 1:1 to nivolumab-then-ipilimumab or ipilimumab-then-nivolumab first-line. Maintenance nivolumab came after either treatment sequence. TCRbeta immunosequencing was performed on DNA from 75 to 95 pretreatment melanoma tumor samples. Study-wide results and limits: Response in arm A was associated with pretreatment TIL clonality.

This clone has at least ten counts. The antigen is not known. Treatment: randomized to nivolumab then ipilimumab (arm A) or the reverse (arm B). V was shortened by 4 bases and J by 5 bases, with 18 bases between the two germline ends. Germline V lookup: CDR1 SGHNT, CDR2 YENEEA. The CDR3 extends over 17 amino acids. TCRdb keeps only in-frame clones here, not all; method: immunoSEQ multiplex PCR. Here the sample spans some 8,000 clones, 25% to 35% being singletons. Sequencing used tumor tissue (inferred from file names), obtained from a patient given nivolumab and ipilimumab in sequence. The receptor's source is a human donor with melanoma. This chain links TRBV11-3 with TRBJ1-6; D unresolved. CDR3 sequence: CASSSSAGKRDNSPLHF. In nucleotides, the CDR3 is TGTGCCAGCAGCTCATCCGCCGGAAAAAGAGATAATTCACCCCTCCACTTT.